The 21 T cell receptor beta chains in this list originate from one sample, sequenced in a study of CD8 T cells in Susac syndrome (dated by TCRdb to about 2019). Library preparation was by the immunoSEQ multiplex PCR assay. RNA was extracted using the RNeasy kit, and about 0.5 to 1 microgram was reverse transcribed with random hexamers. TCRdb trimmed the raw reads at Q25, called clones with MiXCR and kept productive beta chains. Rows are unified per CDR3 protein, each entry keeping the most common DNA and genes. This sample gives about 120,000 distinct CDR3 sequences in total; 94% of them show up just once. About 0.098% of the sample is in the top ten clones. Sequences were obtained from CD4+ T cells from PBMCs. Receptors originate from a human donor in good health.

This rearrangement joins TRBV15 to TRBJ2-6, with D possibly TRBD1 on 6 matching bases. Looked up from germline, CDR1 is LNHNV and CDR2 is YYDKDF (reference sequence). Trimming took 2 bases from V and 0 from J, leaving 14 bases between them. This CDR3 region has 18 residues. CDR3 nucleotides: TGTGCCACCAGCAGAAATCAGGGGCAAAGCTCTGGGGCCAACGTCCTGACTTTC. This gives the protein CATSRNQGQSSGANVLTF.

This clonotype was seen a few times. V usage is TRBV3-1 and J usage is TRBJ2-7, with 9 bases identical to TRBD2. J lost 7 bases, V lost 4 bases, and 5 bases had no gene match. Germline V gene lookup returns CDR1 LGHDT and CDR2 YNNKEL (reference sequence). The CDR3 consists of 13 residues. CDR3 amino acids: CASSLAGAGEQYF. The DNA of the CDR3 is TGTGCCAGCAGCCTAGCGGGAGCCGGGGAGCAGTACTTC.

J is TRBJ2-5 and V is TRBV24-1; a possible D gene is TRBD2 (5 bases). Per the germline V gene, CDR1 is KGHDR and CDR2 is SFDVKD. CDR3 length: 13 amino acids. V was clipped by 8 bases and J by 3 bases, with 12 bases between them. CDR3 nucleotides: TGTGCCACCAATGCCTGGGGAGAAGAGACCCAGTACTTC. It is translated as CATNAWGEETQYF.

The V and J genes are TRBV5-1 and TRBJ2-7, with D possibly matching TRBD2 (6 bases). The germline CDR1 and CDR2 sequences are SGHRS and YFSETQ. The CDR3 loop spans 14 amino acids. Trimming cost V 4 bases and J 3 bases, with 14 bases left between them. The CDR3 sequence: CASSPRAGLYEQYF. For the CDR3, the DNA is TGCGCCAGCAGCCCGCGGGCGGGACTCTACGAGCAGTACTTC. Full variable domain (outside the CDR3, taken from reference TRBV5-1 and TRBJ2-7): KAGVTQTPRYLIKTRGQQVTLSCSPISGHRSVSWYQQTPGQGLQFLFEYFSETQRNKGNFPGRFSGRQFSNSRSEMNVSTLELGDSALYLCASSPRAGLYEQYFGPGTRLTVT.

CDR3 nucleotide sequence: TGTGCCAGCAGCGTAGGGGACATATACTACGAGCAGTACTTC. Translation: CASSVGDIYYEQYF. V gene TRBV9 combines with J gene TRBJ2-7, with a weak D call TRBD1 (6 bases). Trimming removed 0 bases at V and 3 bases at J, with 10 bases between. CDR1 and CDR2 from the germline V gene are SGDLS and YYNGEE. CDR3 length: 14 amino acids.

The rearrangement joins TRBV4-3 to TRBJ2-5; the D is unclear. Germline V gives CDR1 LGHNA, CDR2 YSLEER. The CDR3 totals 14 residues. Trimming pared 0 bases from V and 5 bases from J, leaving 10 bases between. This CDR3 reads CASSQDPGGETQYF. CDR3 in DNA: TGCGCCAGCAGCCAAGATCCCGGTGGGGAGACCCAGTACTTC.

For the CDR3, the DNA is TGCGCCAGCAGCTTGGCCCGGACTAGCGGGAGGGCCACGACCCAGTACTTC. Encoded protein: CASSLARTSGRATTQYF. This rearrangement joins TRBV5-1 to TRBJ2-5, with 15 nucleotides matching TRBD2. With V trimmed by 0 bases and J by 7 bases, 7 bases remained unmatched. CDR1 and CDR2 (germline): SGHRS, YFSETQ. The CDR3 spans 17 residues.

The rearrangement joins TRBV6-1 to TRBJ2-7; TRBD1 agrees at 10 bases. The CDR3 is made up of 16 amino acids. CDR1 is MNHNS, CDR2 SASEGT, per germline. V shed 4 bases, J shed 4 bases, and the junction held 10 bases outside the gene matches. The CDR3 DNA sequence: TGTGCCAGCAGTGGAATTGCCGGGACAGGGGTATACGAGCAGTACTTC. Translating gives CASSGIAGTGVYEQYF.

CDR3 loop: CASTPEGGLVYEQYF. CDR3 nucleotide sequence: TGTGCCAGCACCCCTGAAGGGGGCTTGGTATACGAGCAGTACTTC. This chain joins TRBV6-5 and TRBJ2-7; TRBD1 matches at 7 bases. This CDR3 region has 15 residues. In germline, CDR1 is MNHEY, CDR2 SVGAGI. V dropped 7 bases and J dropped 4; count of bases not matched to a gene: 13.

The count of this clonotype is one. This rearrangement joins TRBV7-9 to TRBJ2-7, with 9 positions matching TRBD1. V gave up 3 bases and J gave up 5 bases; unmatched junction bases: 11. From germline, CDR1 is SEHNR and CDR2 FQNEAQ (reference sequence). This CDR3 contains 16 residues. This CDR3 is CASSFIEQGANDEQYF. The DNA for the CDR3 is TGTGCCAGCAGCTTTATTGAACAGGGGGCTAACGACGAGCAGTACTTC.

This rearrangement joins TRBV20-1 to TRBJ2-7; 12 bases fit TRBD2. The V gene's germline CDR1 is DFQATT and CDR2 SNEGSKA (reference sequence). The CDR3 covers 14 residues. Trimming took 5 bases from V and 7 from J; bases not matched to a gene: 9. CDR3 residues: CSAPMTSGSTEQYF. In DNA, the CDR3 is TGCAGTGCTCCCATGACTAGCGGGAGCACTGAGCAGTACTTC.

The V and J genes are TRBV7-3 and TRBJ2-1, with 13 bases aligning to TRBD2. CDR3 length equals 15 residues. Germline trimming cut 0 bases from V and 8 bases from J; bases unmatched to any gene: 1. Germline V gene data show CDR1 as SGHTA and CDR2 as FQGTGA. The CDR3 nucleotides read TGTGCCAGCAGCTTAACGGGGACTAGCGGGGATGAGCAGTTCTTC. It is translated as CASSLTGTSGDEQFF. Using reference TRBV7-3 and TRBJ2-1 for the parts outside the CDR3, the full variable domain is GAGVSQTPSNKVTEKGKYVELRCDPISGHTALYWYRQSLGQGPEFLIYFQGTGAADDSGLPNDRFFAVRPEGSVSTLKIQRTERGDSAVYLCASSLTGTSGDEQFFGPGTRLTVL.

The chain employs TRBV5-1 and TRBJ1-6; 9 nucleotides agree with TRBD1. This CDR3 region has 17 residues. CDR1 and CDR2 (germline): SGHRS, YFSETQ. V lost 8 bases, J lost 2 bases, and 11 bases stayed unmatched. The CDR3 here is CARRLRDRDTYNSPLHF. In DNA, the CDR3 is TGCGCCAGGAGACTCCGGGACAGGGACACCTATAATTCACCCCTCCACTTT.

Here the CDR3 DNA reads TGTGCCAGCAGCTCTGGACAGGGACCGGGCACTGAAGCTTTCTTT. Its protein is CASSSGQGPGTEAFF. The V gene is TRBV7-9, the J gene TRBJ1-1; 8 bases fit TRBD1. The V segment lost 4 bases and the J segment 4 bases; nucleotides outside the gene matches: 8. Germline V gives CDR1 SEHNR, CDR2 FQNEAQ (reference sequence). The CDR3 is made up of 15 amino acids.

The V gene is TRBV7-9, the J gene TRBJ2-3; the match to TRBD2 covers 10 bases. Germline trimming cut 7 bases from V and 0 bases from J; bases unmatched to any gene: 4. The CDR3 is made up of 15 amino acids. CDR1 and CDR2 (germline): SEHNR, FQNEAQ (reference sequence). The CDR3 DNA is TGTGCCAGCATCCAGACTAGCGGGAGCACAGATACGCAGTATTTT. It translates to CASIQTSGSTDTQYF.

V usage is TRBV9 and J usage is TRBJ2-6; D is undetermined. The CDR3 has 15 amino acids. The germline V gene has CDR1 SGDLS and CDR2 YYNGEE. The germline V and J ends were trimmed by 0 bases and 2 bases, with 6 bases remaining between them. CDR3 DNA sequence: TGTGCCAGCAGCGTAGCGGGCGCTGGGGCCAACGTCCTGACTTTC. It yields the protein CASSVAGAGANVLTF.

The V and J genes are TRBV20-1 and TRBJ1-5; D may be TRBD1 (5 bases). Germline lookup yields CDR1 DFQATT and CDR2 SNEGSKA (reference sequence). V lost 3 bases, J lost 0 bases, and 9 bases lay in between. This CDR3 comprises 14 residues. In nucleotides, the CDR3 is TGCAGTGCTAGGACTGGGGGTAGCAATCAGCCCCAGCATTTT. Its protein is CSARTGGSNQPQHF.

The chain joins TRBV2 to TRBJ1-5; D not certain. Trimming took off 7 bases at V and 0 bases at J, with 13 bases between the two ends. The CDR3 has 15 amino acids. From germline, CDR1 is SNHLY and CDR2 FYNNEI. CDR3 nucleotides: TGTGCCAGCAAGACCGCGGGGTATAGCAATCAGCCCCAGCATTTT. This encodes CASKTAGYSNQPQHF. Full variable domain (missing parts from reference TRBV2 and TRBJ1-5): EPEVTQTPSHQVTQMGQEVILRCVPISNHLYFYWYRQILGQKVEFLVSFYNNEISEKSEIFDDQFSVERPDGSNFTLKIRSTKLEDSAMYFCASKTAGYSNQPQHFGDGTRLSIL.

The chain has TRBV3-1 and TRBJ2-7, with TRBD2 identical over 11 bases. This CDR3 is 16 amino acids long. Germline V gene lookup returns CDR1 LGHDT and CDR2 YNNKEL (reference sequence). The ends lost 1 base at V and 1 base at J; junction bases unmatched: 3. The CDR3: CASSQGTSGLSYEQYF. The CDR3 DNA reads TGTGCCAGCAGCCAAGGGACTAGCGGGTTATCCTACGAGCAGTACTTC.

The chain carries TRBV29-1 and TRBJ2-3; TRBD2 aligns across 9 bases. Germline V gene lookup returns CDR1 SQVTM and CDR2 ANQGSEA. The CDR3 is 18 amino acids. Unmatched junction bases numbered 17, after V lost 6 bases and J lost 1 base. As DNA, the CDR3 is TGCAGCGTCGCCCGCCAGGCGGGAGGGCTAGCTGGCACAGATACGCAGTATTTT. It encodes CSVARQAGGLAGTDTQYF.

The chain is built from TRBV7-9 and TRBJ2-7; D is uncertain. The CDR3 totals 13 residues. Germline assignment: CDR1 SEHNR and CDR2 FQNEAQ (reference sequence). The V end was cut by 1 base, the J end by 6 bases, with 10 bases between. The CDR3 spells CASSLGLWGEQYF. The CDR3 DNA is TGTGCCAGCAGCTTAGGTCTCTGGGGCGAGCAGTACTTC.